The 29 T cell receptor beta chains in this list originate from one sample, sequenced in a study of blood T cell repertoires in COVID-19. The method was immunoSEQ multiplex PCR; TCRdb's version includes in-frame clones alone and lacks a portion of them. The sample shows under 450,000 clones, roughly 80% of them seen only once. Sequencing was done on a sample of peripheral blood. The receptors were gathered from a human donor with acute or convalescent COVID-19. The donor label of this sample is uncertain.

J is TRBJ1-1 and V is TRBV18, with 8 bases lining up with TRBD1. This CDR3 has 17 amino acids. Germline V gene data show CDR1 as KGHSH and CDR2 as LQKENI. V shed 2 bases, J shed 1 base, and the junction held 9 bases outside the gene matches. The CDR3 protein is CASSPAGTGGRNTEAFF. Here the CDR3 DNA reads TGTGCCAGCTCACCAGCCGGGACAGGAGGGAGGAACACTGAAGCTTTCTTT.

The chain links TRBV28 to TRBJ1-1; D is unclear. The germline CDR1 and CDR2 sequences are MDHEN and SYDVKM. The CDR3 has 11 amino acids. Trimming took off 2 bases at V and 7 bases at J, with 5 bases between the two ends. CDR3 sequence reads: CASSLAGEAFF. The CDR3 DNA reads as TGTGCCAGCAGTTTAGCCGGTGAAGCTTTCTTT.

This clone was detected once. The genes are TRBV6-6 and TRBJ1-1; 8 bases align to TRBD1. The CDR3 is made up of 16 amino acids. The V gene's germline CDR1 is MNHNY and CDR2 SVGAGI (reference sequence). With V trimmed by 2 bases and J by 1 base, 6 bases remained unmatched. This CDR3 is CASSYRQGWENTEAFF. The DNA for the CDR3 is TGTGCCAGCAGTTACCGACAGGGGTGGGAGAACACTGAAGCTTTCTTT.

The J gene is TRBJ2-2, the V gene TRBV19; 10 bases fit TRBD1. CDR1 and CDR2 (germline): LNHDA, SQIVND (reference sequence). The CDR3 is made up of 18 amino acids. The junction had 12 bases not matched to a gene; V was cut back by 4 bases and J by 4 bases. The CDR3 loop is CASSRRPGQGRITGELFF. DNA of the CDR3: TGTGCCAGTAGTAGGCGGCCGGGACAGGGGCGAATCACCGGGGAGCTGTTTTTT.

The count of this clone is one. The V and J genes are TRBV5-1 and TRBJ2-7; TRBD1 matches 11 bases. V gave up 3 bases and J gave up 3 bases; unmatched junction bases: 2. Per germline, CDR1 SGHRS and CDR2 YFSETQ. CDR3 length equals 14 residues. As DNA, the CDR3 is TGCGCCAGCAGCTCCGGGACAGGGGGCTACGAGCAGTACTTC. Amino acids: CASSSGTGGYEQYF.

This chain uses TRBV9 with TRBJ1-5; D gene unclear. The CDR3 extends over 16 amino acids. The germline gives CDR1 SGDLS, CDR2 YYNGEE. V was trimmed by 0 bases and J by 6 bases, leaving 16 bases between them. The CDR3 protein is CASSVDPLVVSQPQHF. The CDR3 DNA follows: TGTGCCAGCAGCGTAGATCCTCTGGTAGTGAGTCAGCCCCAGCATTTT.

This clone was seen a single time. The chain links TRBV7-9 to TRBJ1-5; 9 bases match TRBD1. Germline-derived CDR1 and CDR2 are SEHNR and FQNEAQ (reference sequence). The CDR3 is 15 residues long. V shed 4 bases and J 4 bases; nucleotides not matched to a gene: 5. The DNA for the CDR3 is TGTGCCAGCAGCTCCGGGACAGGGCGGAATCAGCCCCAGCATTTT. Protein product: CASSSGTGRNQPQHF.

The chain links TRBV5-4 to TRBJ1-5; D unclear. Germline V lookup: CDR1 SGHNT, CDR2 YYREEE (reference sequence). The CDR3 sequence is 13 residues long. Trimming left V 0 bases short and J 5 bases short, with 6 bases between. Here the CDR3 reads CASSLGRDQPQHF. The CDR3 nucleotides read TGTGCCAGCAGCTTGGGACGGGATCAGCCCCAGCATTTT.

This chain joins TRBV6-6 and TRBJ1-2, with unresolved D. The V gene lost 0 bases and the J gene lost 4 bases, with 12 bases spanning the gap. Germline CDR1 and CDR2: MNHNY and SVGAGI (reference sequence). The CDR3 sequence is 15 residues long. The CDR3 DNA is TGTGCCAGCAGTTACTCGTCCGGGGTTACCTATGGCTACACCTTC. As protein: CASSYSSGVTYGYTF.

The chain has TRBV5-6 and TRBJ2-7, with D possibly being TRBD1 (6 bases). Looked up from germline, CDR1 is SGHDT and CDR2 is YYEEEE. The CDR3 contains 14 residues. Between the trimmed V and J ends, which lost 1 base and 3 bases, there was a span of 11 bases. The CDR3 DNA is TGTGCCAGCAGCTTGCAGGTCAGGGGCTACGAGCAGTACTTC. Translating gives CASSLQVRGYEQYF.

The chain joins TRBV15 to TRBJ1-1; D might be TRBD1 (5 bases). The CDR3 loop spans 14 amino acids. Trimming removed 2 bases from V and 0 bases from J, with 7 bases in between. CDR1 and CDR2 from the germline V gene are LNHNV and YYDKDF (reference sequence). The CDR3 DNA follows: TGTGCCACCAGCAGACAGACAGTGAACACTGAAGCTTTCTTT. Protein sequence: CATSRQTVNTEAFF.

The chain has TRBV7-9 and TRBJ2-5; 7 bases align to TRBD2. The germline V gene has CDR1 SEHNR and CDR2 FQNEAQ (reference sequence). The length of the CDR3 is 14 residues. The V and J ends lost 7 bases and 2 bases, in that order; junction bases with no gene match: 7. Here the CDR3 DNA reads TGTGCCAGCAATGCTCGGGGGGTGCAAGAGACCCAGTACTTC. It codes for CASNARGVQETQYF.

V gene TRBV2 combines with J gene TRBJ1-4, with D uncertain. CDR3 length: 15 residues. Germline-derived CDR1 and CDR2 are SNHLY and FYNNEI. V dropped 5 bases and J dropped 7 bases, with 17 bases sitting between them. The CDR3 here is CASSSIDIGSEKLFF. The CDR3 nucleotides are TGTGCCAGCAGTTCAATCGACATCGGGAGTGAAAAACTGTTTTTT.

The V gene is TRBV7-8, the J gene TRBJ1-2; D is possibly TRBD1 (5 bases). Germline CDR1 SGHVS, CDR2 FQNEAQ. The CDR3 is made up of 15 amino acids. Trimming shortened V by 1 base and J by 8 bases, and 17 bases separated the two germline ends. The CDR3 is CASSLGGHRPLGYTF. The CDR3 DNA sequence: TGTGCCAGCAGCTTAGGAGGCCACAGGCCTCTCGGCTACACCTTC. The variable domain in full, completed from reference TRBV7-8 and TRBJ1-2, reads GAGVSQSPRYKVAKRGQDVALRCDPISGHVSLFWYQQALGQGPEFLTYFQNEAQLDKSGLPSDRFFAERPEGSVSTLKIQRTQQEDSAVYLCASSLGGHRPLGYTFGSGTRLTVV.

The genes are TRBV15 and TRBJ2-2; D is perhaps TRBD2 (5 bases). This CDR3 region has 16 residues. Trimming removed 1 base at V and 5 bases at J, with 14 bases between. Germline loops: CDR1 LNHNV, CDR2 YYDKDF (reference sequence). CDR3 coding DNA: TGTGCCACCAGCAGAGGGACCCTTCGAGGGACCGGGGAGCTGTTTTTT. Translating gives CATSRGTLRGTGELFF.

V usage is TRBV5-1 and J usage is TRBJ2-3, with a tentative D call TRBD2 (6 bases). With 0 bases removed from V and 3 bases from J, the gap between germline ends came to 11 bases. The CDR3 is 15 amino acids. In germline, CDR1 is SGHRS, CDR2 YFSETQ. The CDR3 protein is CASSLGGGVTDTQYF. CDR3 coding DNA: TGCGCCAGCAGCTTGGGTGGAGGGGTAACAGATACGCAGTATTTT.

This rearrangement joins TRBV30 to TRBJ1-5; D uncertain. The V end lost 1 base, the J end lost 0 bases, and 7 bases lay between the germline ends. This CDR3 is built from 14 residues. The germline V gene has CDR1 GTSNPN and CDR2 SVGIG (reference sequence). The CDR3: CAWSGSYSNQPQHF. The DNA of the CDR3 is TGTGCCTGGAGTGGGTCCTATAGCAATCAGCCCCAGCATTTT.

This CDR3 is CASSPSRQGVLSPLHF. As DNA, the CDR3 is TGTGCCAGCTCACCATCAAGACAGGGGGTACTGTCACCCCTCCACTTT. This chain links TRBV18 with TRBJ1-6; 9 bases align to TRBD1. Unmatched junction bases numbered 9, after V lost 2 bases and J lost 10 bases. CDR3 size: 16 residues. CDR1 is KGHSH and CDR2 is LQKENI in the germline V gene.

V gene TRBV18 combines with J gene TRBJ2-5, with TRBD2 matching 16 bases. CDR1 KGHSH and CDR2 LQKENI come from the germline V gene. The ends lost 1 base at V and 3 bases at J; junction bases unmatched: 17. The CDR3 length is 22 residues. The CDR3 DNA sequence: TGTGCCAGCTCACCACGACAGCCGGGACTAGCGGGAGGGCTCTCCTCCGAAGAGACCCAGTACTTC. Amino acids: CASSPRQPGLAGGLSSEETQYF.

The chain combines TRBV2 with TRBJ1-1; D is unresolved. Germline CDR1 SNHLY, CDR2 FYNNEI. The CDR3 consists of 14 residues. V lost 6 bases to trimming and J lost 3 bases, with 14 bases between them. CDR3: CASSEFTRDTEAFF. The CDR3, as DNA: TGTGCCAGCAGCGAGTTTACCCGAGACACTGAAGCTTTCTTT. The whole variable domain, filled in from reference TRBV2 and TRBJ1-1, reads EPEVTQTPSHQVTQMGQEVILRCVPISNHLYFYWYRQILGQKVEFLVSFYNNEISEKSEIFDDQFSVERPDGSNFTLKIRSTKLEDSAMYFCASSEFTRDTEAFFGQGTRLTVV.

The chain recombines TRBV2 with TRBJ2-3, with 10 bases lining up with TRBD2. The germline CDR1 and CDR2 sequences are SNHLY and FYNNEI. The CDR3 loop spans 14 amino acids. V lost 10 bases, J lost 0 bases, and 4 bases stayed unmatched. CDR3 sequence (DNA): TGTGCCACCAAGACTAGCGGGAGCACAGATACGCAGTATTTT. Residues: CATKTSGSTDTQYF.

The chain is built from TRBV28 and TRBJ2-1, with TRBD2 identical over 13 bases. Germline V gene sequence: CDR1 MDHEN, CDR2 SYDVKM. V gave up 5 bases and J gave up 13 bases; unmatched junction bases: 23. CDR3 length: 19 amino acids. The CDR3 DNA reads as TGTGCCAGCAGTATCCTTCCTGGAAGACTAGCGGGGGGCTGGGGTGAACAGTTCTTC. This translates into CASSILPGRLAGGWGEQFF.

The gene calls are TRBV12-3 or TRBV12-4 and TRBJ1-2; tentative D call: TRBD1 (6 bases). V shed 5 bases and J shed 4 bases, with 11 bases lying between them. The CDR3 covers 13 residues. CDR3 sequence (DNA): TGTGCCAGCAGTCCAGGGGACCTCTATGGCTACACCTTC. This sequence encodes CASSPGDLYGYTF.

The V call is TRBV5-4, the J call TRBJ2-5, with TRBD2 as a possible D gene (5 bases). The germline V gene encodes CDR1 SGHNT and CDR2 YYREEE (reference sequence). CDR3 length: 15 amino acids. V was shortened by 0 bases and J by 6 bases, with 15 bases between the two germline ends. CDR3 nucleotide sequence: TGTGCCAGCAGCTTGGATCAGTCTAGCATAAAGACCCAGTACTTC. Translating it yields CASSLDQSSIKTQYF. Based on the CDR3 plus reference TRBV5-4 and TRBJ2-5, the full variable domain is ETGVTQSPTHLIKTRGQQVTLRCSSQSGHNTVSWYQQALGQGPQFIFQYYREEENGRGNFPPRFSGLQFPNYSSELNVNALELDDSALYLCASSLDQSSIKTQYFGPGTRLLVL.

The chain carries TRBV30 and TRBJ1-2; no clear D. CDR3 length: 13 amino acids. Looked up from germline, CDR1 is GTSNPN and CDR2 is SVGIG (reference sequence). V was pared by 0 bases and J by 11 bases, with 16 bases between. The CDR3 nucleotides read TGTGCCTGGAGTGTAAATGGCCCCCGGGGATACACCTTC. This translates into CAWSVNGPRGYTF. The whole variable domain, remainder taken from reference TRBV30 and TRBJ1-2, is SQTIHQWPATLVQPVGSPLSLECTVEGTSNPNLYWYRQAAGRGLQLLFYSVGIGQISSEVPQNLSASRPQDRQFILSSKKLLLSDSGFYLCAWSVNGPRGYTFGSGTRLTVV.

The chain carries TRBV6-5 and TRBJ1-4; maybe TRBD1 (6 bases). Germline loops: CDR1 MNHEY, CDR2 SVGAGI. This CDR3 is built from 13 residues. Trimming pared 10 bases from V and 2 bases from J, leaving 11 bases between. The DNA for the CDR3 is TGTGCCACTCAAGGGGGTACTAATGAAAAACTGTTTTTT. Protein sequence: CATQGGTNEKLFF.

The genes are TRBV18 and TRBJ2-5, with 7 bases that match TRBD2. The CDR3 has 15 residues. Trimming at V came to 0 bases and at J to 5 bases, leaving 6 bases not matched to a gene. Germline CDR1 and CDR2: KGHSH and LQKENI. The CDR3 DNA follows: TGTGCCAGCTCACCACCGGGGGGGGGATTGGAGACCCAGTACTTC. It yields the protein CASSPPGGGLETQYF.

This clone was counted at least ten times. This rearrangement joins TRBV7-2 to TRBJ2-7; D may be TRBD2 (6 bases). Per the germline V gene, CDR1 is SGHTA and CDR2 is FQGNSA. The CDR3 runs 15 residues. Trimming stripped 1 base from V and 2 bases from J, with 12 bases between. CDR3 DNA sequence: TGTGCCAGCAGCTTAGACGCGACTAGGACCTACGAGCAGTACTTC. This translates into CASSLDATRTYEQYF. The variable domain in full, with the rest retrieved from reference TRBV7-2 and TRBJ2-7, is GAGVSQSPSNKVTEKGKDVELRCDPISGHTALYWYRQSLGQGLEFLIYFQGNSAPDKSGLPSDRFSAERTGGSVSTLTIQRTQQEDSAVYLCASSLDATRTYEQYFGPGTRLTVT.

The V and J genes are TRBV6-6 and TRBJ2-5, with TRBD1 identical over 7 bases. The germline V gene has CDR1 MNHNY and CDR2 SVGAGI (reference sequence). J was trimmed by 5 bases and V by 5 bases; bases with no gene match: 8. This CDR3 region has 14 residues. CDR3 loop: CASSKGQAGETQYF. CDR3 sequence (DNA): TGTGCCAGCAGTAAAGGACAGGCGGGTGAGACCCAGTACTTC.